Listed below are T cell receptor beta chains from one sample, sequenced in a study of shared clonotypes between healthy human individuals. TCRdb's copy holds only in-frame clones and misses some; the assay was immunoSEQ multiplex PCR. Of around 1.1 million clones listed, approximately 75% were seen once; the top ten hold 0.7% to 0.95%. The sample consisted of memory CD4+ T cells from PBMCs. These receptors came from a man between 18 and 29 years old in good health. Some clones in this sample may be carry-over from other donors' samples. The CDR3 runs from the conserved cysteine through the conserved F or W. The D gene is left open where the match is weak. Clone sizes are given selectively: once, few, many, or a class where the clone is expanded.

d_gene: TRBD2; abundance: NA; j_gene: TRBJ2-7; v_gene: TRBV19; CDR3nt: TGTGCCAGTAGCCCAAATCCGGGACAGTCGACTAGCGGGAGTTCCCTCCACGAGCAGTACTTC; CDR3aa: CASSPNPGQSTSGSSLHEQYF
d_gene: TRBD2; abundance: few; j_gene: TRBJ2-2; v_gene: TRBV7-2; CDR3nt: TGTGCCAGCAGCCCCCGGTGGTGGGCGGGAGATCCCGGGGAGCTGTTTTTT; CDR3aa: CASSPRWWAGDPGELFF
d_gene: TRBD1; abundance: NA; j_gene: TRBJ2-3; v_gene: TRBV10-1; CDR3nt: TGCGCCAGCAGTGAGACAGGGGGCATCGAAGATACGCAGTATTTT; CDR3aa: CASSETGGIEDTQYF
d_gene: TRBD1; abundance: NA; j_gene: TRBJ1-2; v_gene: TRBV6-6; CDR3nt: TGTGCCAGCAGTCCGACAGGGGGATATGGCTACACCTTC; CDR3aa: CASSPTGGYGYTF
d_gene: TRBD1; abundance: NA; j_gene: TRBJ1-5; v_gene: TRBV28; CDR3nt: TGTGCCAGCAGTTTCGACAGGGGGCGTCGACAGCCCCAGCATTTT; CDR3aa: CASSFDRGRRQPQHF
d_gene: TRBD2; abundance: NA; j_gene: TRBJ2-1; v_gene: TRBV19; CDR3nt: TGTGCCAGTAGACTAGCGGGAGTGAGTGAGCAGTTCTTC; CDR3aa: CASRLAGVSEQFF
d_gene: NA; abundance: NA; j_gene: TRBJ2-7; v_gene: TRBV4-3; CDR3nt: TGCGCCAGCAGCCAAGAGGCGGCGCAGGCCTACGAGCAGTACTTC; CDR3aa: CASSQEAAQAYEQYF
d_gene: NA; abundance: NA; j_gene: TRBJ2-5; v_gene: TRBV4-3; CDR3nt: TGCGCCAGCAGCCAAACAGTAGACGAGACCCAGTACTTC; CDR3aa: CASSQTVDETQYF
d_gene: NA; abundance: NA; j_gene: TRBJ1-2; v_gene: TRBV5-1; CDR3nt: TGCGCCAGCAGCACCGACAGTAACTATGGCTACACCTTC; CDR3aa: CASSTDSNYGYTF
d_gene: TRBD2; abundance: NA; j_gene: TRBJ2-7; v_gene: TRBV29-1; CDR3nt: TGCAGCGTTGAGGGGGGGACTACCTACGAGCAGTACTTC; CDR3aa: CSVEGGTTYEQYF
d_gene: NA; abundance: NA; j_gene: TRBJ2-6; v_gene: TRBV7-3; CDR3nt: TGTGCCAGCAGCCCGCAGATTGCCCGCAAAGGCACTGGGGCCAACGTCCTGACTTTC; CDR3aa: CASSPQIARKGTGANVLTF
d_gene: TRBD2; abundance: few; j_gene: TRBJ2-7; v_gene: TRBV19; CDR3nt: TGTGCCAGTAGTATAGAGGCTAGCGGGAGCTTGGAGCAGTACTTC; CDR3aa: CASSIEASGSLEQYF
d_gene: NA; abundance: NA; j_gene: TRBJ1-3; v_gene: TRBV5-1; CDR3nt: TGCGCCAGCAGCCGGGACGGCCACTCTGGAAACACCATATATTTT; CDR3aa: CASSRDGHSGNTIYF
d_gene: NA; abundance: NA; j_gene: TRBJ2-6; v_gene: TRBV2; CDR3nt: TGTGCCAGCAGTGAAGTGGGGTCTGGGGCCAACGTCCTGACTTTC; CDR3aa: CASSEVGSGANVLTF
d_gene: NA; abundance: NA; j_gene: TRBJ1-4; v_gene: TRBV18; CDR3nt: TGTGCCAGCTCACCCTCTGTGGAAAAACTGTTTTTT; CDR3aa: CASSPSVEKLFF
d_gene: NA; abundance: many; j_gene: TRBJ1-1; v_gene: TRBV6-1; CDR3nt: TGTGCCAGCCACAATAACGGGAACACTGAAGCTTTCTTT; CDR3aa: CASHNNGNTEAFF
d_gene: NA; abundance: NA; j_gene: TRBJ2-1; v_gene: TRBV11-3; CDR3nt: TGTGCCAGCAGCTTAGATTACGCCAGGGGCAATGAGCAGTTCTTC; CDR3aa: CASSLDYARGNEQFF
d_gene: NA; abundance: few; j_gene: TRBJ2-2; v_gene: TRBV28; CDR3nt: TGTGCCAGCAGGACAGTAACCGGGGAGCTGTTTTTT; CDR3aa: CASRTVTGELFF
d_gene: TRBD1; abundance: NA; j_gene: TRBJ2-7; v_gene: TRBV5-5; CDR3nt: TGTGCCAGCAGCGGGGACAGGGGAGCGAAGCAGTACTTC; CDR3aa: CASSGDRGAKQYF
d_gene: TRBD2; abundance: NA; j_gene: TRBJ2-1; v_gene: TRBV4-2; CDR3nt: TGTGCCAGCAGCCGAAGACTAGCGGGAGAGGGGGGCAATGAGCAGTTCTTC; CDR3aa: CASSRRLAGEGGNEQFF
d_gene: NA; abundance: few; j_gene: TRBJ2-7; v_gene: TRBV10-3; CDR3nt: TGTGCCATCCGATCTGCAGCGTACGAGCAGTACTTC; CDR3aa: CAIRSAAYEQYF
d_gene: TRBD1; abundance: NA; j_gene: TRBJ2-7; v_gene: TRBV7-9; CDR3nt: TGTGCCAGCAGCTTAGCCGAGACAGGGGGCGTCGAGCAGTACTTC; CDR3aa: CASSLAETGGVEQYF
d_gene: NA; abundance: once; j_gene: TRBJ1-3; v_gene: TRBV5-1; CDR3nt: TGCGCCAGCAGCTTTCTTACACCGACGGCCTCTGGAAACACCATATATTTT; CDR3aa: CASSFLTPTASGNTIYF
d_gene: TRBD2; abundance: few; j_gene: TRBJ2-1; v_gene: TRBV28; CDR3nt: TGTGCCAGCAGTTCCCTGACTAGCACAACACTCCAGGAGCAGTTCTTC; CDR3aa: CASSSLTSTTLQEQFF
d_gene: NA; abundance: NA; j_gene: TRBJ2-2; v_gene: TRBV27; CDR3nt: TGTGCCAGCAGTCCCGGCCGGGACTTAGAGTACACCGGGGAGCTGTTTTTT; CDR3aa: CASSPGRDLEYTGELFF
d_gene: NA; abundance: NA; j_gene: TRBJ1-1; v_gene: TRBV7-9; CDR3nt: TGTGCCAGCAGCTTAGCGTTGAAGACTGAAGCTTTCTTT; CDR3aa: CASSLALKTEAFF
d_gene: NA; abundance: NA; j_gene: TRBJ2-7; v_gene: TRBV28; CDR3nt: TGTGCCAGCAGTTTAAGGGGAGATTTCTACGAGCAGTACTTC; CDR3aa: CASSLRGDFYEQYF
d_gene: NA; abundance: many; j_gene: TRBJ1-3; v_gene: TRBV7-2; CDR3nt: TGTGCCAGCAGCTTGAGTTACTCTGGAAACACCATATATTTT; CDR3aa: CASSLSYSGNTIYF
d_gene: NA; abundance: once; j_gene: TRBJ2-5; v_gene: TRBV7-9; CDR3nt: TGTGCCAGCAGTCGCCCGTTGGCGGAGACCCAGTACTTC; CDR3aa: CASSRPLAETQYF
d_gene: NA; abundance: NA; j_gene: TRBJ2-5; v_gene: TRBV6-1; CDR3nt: TGTGCCAGCAGTGAAGCGGGAGGAGAGACCCAGTACTTC; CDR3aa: CASSEAGGETQYF
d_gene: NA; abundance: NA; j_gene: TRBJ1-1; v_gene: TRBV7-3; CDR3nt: TGTGCCAGCAGCGCACAGGGCGACACTGAAGCTTTCTTT; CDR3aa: CASSAQGDTEAFF
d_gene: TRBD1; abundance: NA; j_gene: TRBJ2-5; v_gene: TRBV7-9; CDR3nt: TGTGCCAGCAGCCCCGACCCGGGACAGGGGATCGAGACCCAGTACTTC; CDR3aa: CASSPDPGQGIETQYF
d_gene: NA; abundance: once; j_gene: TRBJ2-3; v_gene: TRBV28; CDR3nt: TGTGCCAGCAGGACTAGTGGATCCCTCGATACGCAGTATTTT; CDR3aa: CASRTSGSLDTQYF
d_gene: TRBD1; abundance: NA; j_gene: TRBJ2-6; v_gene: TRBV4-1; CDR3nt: TGCGCCAGCACCTTGGGACAGGGCCCCTCTGGGGCCAACGTCCTGACTTTC; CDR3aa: CASTLGQGPSGANVLTF
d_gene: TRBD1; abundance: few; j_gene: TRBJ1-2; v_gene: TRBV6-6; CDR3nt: TGTGCCAGCACTCAGGGGGACTATGGCTACACCTTC; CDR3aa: CASTQGDYGYTF
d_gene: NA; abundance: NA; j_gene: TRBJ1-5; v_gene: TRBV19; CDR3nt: TGTGCCAGTAGTAGACAAACGGGACGGTCCGATTTGCCCCAGCATTTT; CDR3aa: CASSRQTGRSDLPQHF
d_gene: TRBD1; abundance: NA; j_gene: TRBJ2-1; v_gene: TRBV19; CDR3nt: TGTGCCAGTAGTATATTAGGGACAGGGGGTTTCAATGAGCAGTTCTTC; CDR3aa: CASSILGTGGFNEQFF
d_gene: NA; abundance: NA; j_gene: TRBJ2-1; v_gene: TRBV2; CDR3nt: TGTGCCAGCAGCACAAATTACCGCAGTGAGCAGTTCTTC; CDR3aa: CASSTNYRSEQFF
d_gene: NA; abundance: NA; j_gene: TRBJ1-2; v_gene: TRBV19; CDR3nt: TGTGCCAGTTTAGATCCGGGACGGAATGCCTATGGCTACACCTTC; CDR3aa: CASLDPGRNAYGYTF
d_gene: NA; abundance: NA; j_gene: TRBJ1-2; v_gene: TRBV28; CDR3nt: TGTGCCAGCAGTTCGGCGACAGTTAGTGAGAGCACCTTC; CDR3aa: CASSSATVSESTF
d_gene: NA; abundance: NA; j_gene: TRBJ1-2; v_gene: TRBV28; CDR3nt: TGTGCCAGCAGTTTGGAGGGGTTGATCCATGGCTACACCTTC; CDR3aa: CASSLEGLIHGYTF